This paragraph reports one TCR beta chain. The sample carries other DNA sequences with the same CDR3. Deletions cut 2 bases from V and 5 bases from J, with 12 bases between. The length of the CDR3 is 14 residues. The germline CDR1 and CDR2 sequences are KGHSH and LQKENI. The repertoire was sequenced with immunoSEQ multiplex PCR; TCRdb's copy has only in-frame clones and lacks some. The sample yields 200,000 to 250,000 clones, about four fifths seen once. This specimen belongs to a study of blood T cell repertoires in COVID-19. The sequenced sample was PBMCs or T cells enriched from blood (not recorded which). The source is a woman aged 40 to 50 who had recovered from COVID-19. This chain joins TRBV18 and TRBJ1-1; weak D call: TRBD1 (5 bases). The CDR3 loop is CASSPGQGWTEAFF. The CDR3 region has the DNA TGTGCCAGCTCACCAGGTCAGGGCTGGACTGAAGCTTTCTTT.